The next 21 T cell receptor beta chains were all read from a single sample in a study of T cell changes during pregnancy in multiple sclerosis. Libraries were prepared by immunoSEQ multiplex PCR; TCRdb keeps only in-frame clonotypes and omits some of them. The top ten clones hold around 0.61% of a sample with 45,000 to 60,000 clones, approximately 91% of them seen once. The specimen was CD4+ T cells from peripheral blood mononuclear cells, collected after pregnancy. The receptors stem from a female donor in good health, enrolled as a control in a pregnancy study.

This sequence joins TRBV7-2 and TRBJ1-1; D gene uncertain. This CDR3 comprises 15 residues. V was pared by 2 bases and J by 1 base, with 11 bases between. Germline V CDR1 and CDR2: SGHTA, FQGNSA. The CDR3 sequence: CASSLRGSGNTEAFF. CDR3 bases: TGTGCCAGCAGCTTACGCGGATCCGGGAACACTGAAGCTTTCTTT.

This chain uses TRBV9 with TRBJ1-2; D call uncertain. This CDR3 has 14 amino acids. V shed 0 bases and J shed 7 bases, with 13 bases lying between them. Germline values: CDR1 SGDLS, CDR2 YYNGEE. The CDR3 protein is CASSVAEGEAGYTF. CDR3 sequence (DNA): TGTGCCAGCAGCGTAGCTGAGGGAGAAGCTGGCTACACCTTC.

This chain connects TRBV15 to TRBJ2-7, with D perhaps TRBD1 (5 bases). Per the germline V gene, CDR1 is LNHNV and CDR2 is YYDKDF (reference sequence). Trimming took 2 bases from V and 5 from J, leaving 10 bases between them. There are 13 residues in the CDR3. Written as DNA, the CDR3 is TGTGCCACCAGCAGATCTATCAGGGACGAGCAGTACTTC. Its translation: CATSRSIRDEQYF.

This clone showed up just once. This rearrangement joins TRBV2 to TRBJ2-7; possibly TRBD1 for D (5 bases). Germline CDR1 reads SNHLY; CDR2 reads FYNNEI. CDR3 length: 11 amino acids. V lost 6 bases and J 3 bases, leaving 6 bases between the germline ends. CDR3 sequence reads: CASRGLYEQYF. In nucleotides, the CDR3 is TGTGCCAGCAGGGGGCTCTACGAGCAGTACTTC.

The chain carries TRBV18 and TRBJ2-7, with TRBD1 matching 7 bases. The CDR3 covers 15 residues. V gave up 3 bases and J gave up 4 bases; unmatched junction bases: 9. Germline CDR1 reads KGHSH; CDR2 reads LQKENI. CDR3 loop: CASSPRQGSTYEQYF. As DNA, the CDR3 is TGTGCCAGCTCACCCCGACAGGGTAGTACATACGAGCAGTACTTC.

This clone was observed a few times. The CDR3 region is CASSYPDRGEYGYTF. The CDR3 nucleotides are TGTGCCAGCAGTTACCCGGACAGGGGAGAATATGGCTACACCTTC. This sequence joins TRBV6-6 and TRBJ1-2; 9 bases align to TRBD1. CDR1 and CDR2 (germline): MNHNY, SVGAGI (reference sequence). With 2 bases clipped from V and 5 bases from J, the junction kept 6 bases outside the gene matches. The CDR3 loop spans 15 amino acids.

This chain connects TRBV18 to TRBJ2-1; possible D gene TRBD2, 6 bases. Germline assignment: CDR1 KGHSH and CDR2 LQKENI. CDR3 length: 13 residues. V gave up 3 bases and J gave up 7 bases, with 10 bases separating them. The CDR3 sequence is CASSPPGTNEQFF. The DNA of the CDR3 is TGTGCCAGCTCACCCCCCGGGACTAATGAGCAGTTCTTC.

This chain links TRBV28 with TRBJ2-3; possibly TRBD2 for D (6 bases). Trimming shortened V by 5 bases and J by 3 bases, and 21 bases separated the two germline ends. This CDR3 is 17 amino acids long. CDR1 is MDHEN, CDR2 SYDVKM, per germline. The CDR3: CASSPNRWGGRTDTQYF. The CDR3 DNA follows: TGTGCCAGCAGTCCCAACCGATGGGGAGGCCGGACAGATACGCAGTATTTT.

The chain carries TRBV7-8 and TRBJ1-4; 7 bases are a match to TRBD1. CDR1 and CDR2 from the germline V gene are SGHVS and FQNEAQ. The CDR3 spans 14 residues. Germline trimming cut 6 bases from V and 3 bases from J; bases unmatched to any gene: 4. CDR3 nucleotide sequence: TGTGCCAGCAGACATGACAGGGCTAATGAAAAACTGTTTTTT. Residues: CASRHDRANEKLFF.

The chain combines TRBV5-1 with TRBJ1-2; 10 bases align to TRBD1. The length of the CDR3 is 16 residues. The V gene end was trimmed by 3 bases and the J gene end by 3 bases; junction bases not matched to a gene: 8. Per the germline V gene, CDR1 is SGHRS and CDR2 is YFSETQ. CDR3 region: CASSSPDRGEYYGYTF. CDR3 bases: TGCGCCAGCAGCTCCCCGGACAGGGGGGAGTACTATGGCTACACCTTC. The full variable domain, completed using reference TRBV5-1 and TRBJ1-2, is KAGVTQTPRYLIKTRGQQVTLSCSPISGHRSVSWYQQTPGQGLQFLFEYFSETQRNKGNFPGRFSGRQFSNSRSEMNVSTLELGDSALYLCASSSPDRGEYYGYTFGSGTRLTVV.

The chain employs TRBV5-8 and TRBJ1-1; D not certain. This CDR3 has 13 amino acids. Germline assignment: CDR1 SGHTS and CDR2 YDEGEE. Between the trimmed V and J ends, which lost 4 bases and 0 bases, there was a span of 7 bases. CDR3 amino acids: CASSRELNTEAFF. Here the CDR3 DNA reads TGTGCCAGCAGCAGAGAATTGAACACTGAAGCTTTCTTT.

This clone was found a few times. The chain recombines TRBV10-1 with TRBJ1-1, with TRBD1 matching 11 bases. The V gene end was trimmed by 0 bases and the J gene end by 5 bases; junction bases not matched to a gene: 8. CDR1 is WNHNN and CDR2 is SYGVQD in the germline V gene (reference sequence). The CDR3 contains 17 residues. This chain's CDR3 is CASSESGGQGARTEAFF. CDR3 DNA sequence: TGCGCCAGCAGTGAGTCGGGCGGACAGGGGGCCAGAACTGAAGCTTTCTTT.

The chain is built from TRBV14 and TRBJ1-5; a weak D match, TRBD1 (6 bases). This CDR3 is 13 amino acids long. The germline V gene encodes CDR1 SGHDN and CDR2 FVKESK. The V and J ends lost 2 bases and 8 bases respectively, with 10 bases between them. For the CDR3, the DNA is TGTGCCAGCAGCCAATTCAGGGGAGAGCCCCAGCATTTT. Translation gives CASSQFRGEPQHF.

Only a few counts were recorded for this clone. CDR3 sequence: CASSSQMEYEQYF. The CDR3 nucleotides are TGTGCCAGCAGCTCCCAAATGGAGTACGAGCAGTACTTC. The J gene is TRBJ2-7, the V gene TRBV7-8, with D unclear. CDR3 length: 13 amino acids. Trimming cost V 4 bases and J 4 bases, with 11 bases left between them. Germline V gene sequence: CDR1 SGHVS, CDR2 FQNEAQ. Variable domain in full (rest from reference TRBV7-8 and TRBJ2-7): GAGVSQSPRYKVAKRGQDVALRCDPISGHVSLFWYQQALGQGPEFLTYFQNEAQLDKSGLPSDRFFAERPEGSVSTLKIQRTQQEDSAVYLCASSSQMEYEQYFGPGTRLTVT.

V is TRBV18 and J is TRBJ2-2; tentatively, D is TRBD2 (6 bases). CDR3 length equals 15 residues. Between the trimmed V and J ends, which lost 3 bases and 0 bases, there was a span of 8 bases. Per the germline V gene, CDR1 is KGHSH and CDR2 is LQKENI. CDR3 DNA sequence: TGTGCCAGCTCACCCGGGACTTCGAACACCGGGGAGCTGTTTTTT. It yields the protein CASSPGTSNTGELFF.

This chain uses TRBV10-3 with TRBJ2-1, with 10 bases matching TRBD2. Per the germline V gene, CDR1 is ENHRY and CDR2 is SYGVKD. V trimming: 4 bases; J trimming: 5 bases; junction bases outside the gene matches: 2. This CDR3 has 14 amino acids. As DNA, the CDR3 is TGTGCCATCAGTGTCGGGACTAGCGACAATGAGCAGTTCTTC. Translating gives CAISVGTSDNEQFF.

V usage is TRBV19 and J usage is TRBJ2-1; D not resolved. The CDR3 totals 18 residues. Trimming took off 3 bases at V and 5 bases at J, with 23 bases between the two ends. Germline V gene sequence: CDR1 LNHDA, CDR2 SQIVND (reference sequence). CDR3 nucleotides: TGTGCCAGTAGTATCAGTCCAGCGTCGGCCCGGCTAGACAATGAGCAGTTCTTC. It encodes CASSISPASARLDNEQFF. Complete variable domain (other parts from reference TRBV19 and TRBJ2-1): DGGITQSPKYLFRKEGQNVTLSCEQNLNHDAMYWYRQDPGQGLRLIYYSQIVNDFQKGDIAEGYSVSREKKESFPLTVTSAQKNPTAFYLCASSISPASARLDNEQFFGPGTRLTVL.

V is TRBV5-4 and J is TRBJ2-7; D uncertain. The CDR3 loop spans 14 amino acids. Trimming cost V 1 base and J 3 bases, with 11 bases left between them. Germline V CDR1 and CDR2: SGHNT, YYREEE (reference sequence). The DNA for the CDR3 is TGTGCCAGCAGCTTGCGCACAGAAGGCTACGAGCAGTACTTC. It codes for CASSLRTEGYEQYF.

The chain uses TRBV7-9 and TRBJ2-1, with D possibly being TRBD1 (6 bases). Per the germline V gene, CDR1 is SEHNR and CDR2 is FQNEAQ (reference sequence). This CDR3 spans 14 amino acids. Trimming left V 4 bases short and J 4 bases short, with 11 bases between. In nucleotides, the CDR3 is TGTGCCAGCAGCTCGGACGACAGGTACAATGAGCAGTTCTTC. This translates into CASSSDDRYNEQFF.

The rearrangement joins TRBV18 to TRBJ1-1; D possibly corresponds to TRBD1 (6 bases). CDR3 length: 16 amino acids. Germline loops: CDR1 KGHSH, CDR2 LQKENI. V was clipped by 3 bases and J by 1 base, with 15 bases between them. The CDR3 nucleotides read TGTGCCAGCTCACCTACAGGGTCCCGACAGAACACTGAAGCTTTCTTT. This translates into CASSPTGSRQNTEAFF.

This clone has only one observation. CDR3 bases: TGTGCCAGCAGTTATCGTAGGGGTGCCACTGAAGCTTTCTTT. Translated, it gives CASSYRRGATEAFF. V usage is TRBV6-5 and J usage is TRBJ1-1; D may be TRBD1 (5 bases). The V gene's germline CDR1 is MNHEY and CDR2 SVGAGI. The CDR3 runs to 14 residues. V lost 3 bases and J 4 bases, leaving 12 bases between the germline ends.